This T cell receptor (beta chain) appears in the sequencing data of a study of T-cell reconstitution after alpha-beta-depleted transplantation in children. Broader study findings: Several hundred expanded graft clones reportedly gave rise to the alpha-beta T cells present about two months after transplant.

The CDR3 has 15 amino acids. Trimming stripped 3 bases from V and 3 bases from J, with 12 bases between. The germline gives CDR1 LNHNV, CDR2 YYDKDF (reference sequence). Preparation of the TCRbeta library involved a method that used unique molecular identifiers. MiXCR, run by TCRdb on the PCR reads, gives a single entry per CDR3 protein. The table shows some 840,000 distinct CDR3 sequences, with roughly 16% occurring only once. The sample holds many counts of this clonotype. Its antigen is as yet unknown. The specimen was PBMCs, mostly from graft donor cells, collected 360 days after TCRalphabeta/CD19-depleted stem cell transplant. This TCR derives from a male patient aged 10-17 years who had a stem cell transplant for acute lymphoblastic leukemia, so the T cells may come from the graft donor. The chain recombines TRBV15 with TRBJ2-1; tentative D call: TRBD2 (6 bases). The CDR3 region has the DNA TGTGCCACCAGCAGCGGCTTTAGCGGCTACAATGAGCAGTTCTTC. This encodes CATSSGFSGYNEQFF.